This is a list of T cell receptor beta chains from one sample in a study of blood T cell repertoires in COVID-19. Assay: immunoSEQ multiplex PCR; the TCRdb copy retains only in-frame clones and omits some. The data show 240,000 or so clones, 88% seen once. Sequenced material: peripheral blood. The receptors come from a woman in her thirties or forties who had recovered from COVID-19. CDR3s include the opening cysteine and the closing phenylalanine or tryptophan. D genes are given only for firm matches. The listing skips clone size in some rows; elsewhere it reads once, few, many or a size class.

j_call: TRBJ2-7; v_call: TRBV2; clone_size: few; d_call: TRBD1; cdr3_aa: CASGQGRLGSSHF; cdr3_nt: TGTGCCAGCGGACAGGGGCGACTGGGGTCCAGTCACTTC
j_call: TRBJ2-7; v_call: TRBV29-1; clone_size: NA; d_call: NA; cdr3_aa: CSVVGYPYEQYF; cdr3_nt: TGCAGCGTTGTGGGCTATCCCTACGAGCAGTACTTC
j_call: TRBJ1-5; v_call: TRBV5-6; clone_size: NA; d_call: NA; cdr3_aa: CASSRGRGNQPQHF; cdr3_nt: TGTGCCAGCAGCCGTGGGCGTGGCAATCAGCCCCAGCATTTT
j_call: TRBJ2-7; v_call: TRBV27; clone_size: many; d_call: TRBD1; cdr3_aa: CASSSHRGRYEQYF; cdr3_nt: TGTGCCAGCAGTTCGCACAGGGGGAGGTACGAGCAGTACTTC
j_call: TRBJ1-2; v_call: TRBV24-1; clone_size: NA; d_call: NA; cdr3_aa: CATSDLAVYGYTF; cdr3_nt: TGTGCCACCAGTGATTTGGCAGTCTATGGCTACACCTTC
j_call: TRBJ2-7; v_call: TRBV5-1; clone_size: NA; d_call: NA; cdr3_aa: CASSPIQGGGWDEQYF; cdr3_nt: TGCGCCAGCAGCCCCATCCAGGGGGGCGGGTGGGACGAGCAGTACTTC
j_call: TRBJ1-1; v_call: TRBV6-6; clone_size: NA; d_call: TRBD1; cdr3_aa: CASSYSGGATNTEAFF; cdr3_nt: TGTGCCAGCAGTTACTCAGGGGGCGCCACCAACACTGAAGCTTTCTTT
j_call: TRBJ2-5; v_call: TRBV7-2; clone_size: NA; d_call: NA; cdr3_aa: CASSPPRQQETQYF; cdr3_nt: TGTGCCAGCAGCCCCCCCCGACAGCAAGAGACCCAGTACTTC
j_call: TRBJ1-5; v_call: TRBV7-9; clone_size: NA; d_call: NA; cdr3_aa: CASSLAGPSQPQHF; cdr3_nt: TGTGCCAGCAGCTTAGCGGGGCCCAGTCAGCCCCAGCATTTT
j_call: TRBJ2-1; v_call: TRBV18; clone_size: NA; d_call: NA; cdr3_aa: CASSPGAGIYNEQFF; cdr3_nt: TGTGCCAGCTCACCAGGTGCAGGTATATACAATGAGCAGTTCTTC
j_call: TRBJ2-1; v_call: TRBV28; clone_size: NA; d_call: TRBD1; cdr3_aa: CASSLGTGGWGKQFF; cdr3_nt: TGTGCCAGCAGCCTCGGGACAGGGGGCTGGGGAAAGCAGTTCTTC
j_call: TRBJ2-6; v_call: TRBV7-2; clone_size: NA; d_call: TRBD2; cdr3_aa: CASSPRTSGSSGANVLTF; cdr3_nt: TGTGCCAGCAGCCCCAGGACTAGCGGCAGCTCTGGGGCCAACGTCCTGACTTTC
j_call: TRBJ1-2; v_call: TRBV2; clone_size: NA; d_call: NA; cdr3_aa: CASRGDTIYGYTF; cdr3_nt: TGTGCCAGCAGGGGGGACACCATCTATGGCTACACCTTC
j_call: TRBJ1-3; v_call: TRBV2; clone_size: NA; d_call: NA; cdr3_aa: CASSDKDTGNTIYF; cdr3_nt: TGTGCCAGCAGTGATAAGGACACAGGAAACACCATATATTTT
j_call: TRBJ2-2; v_call: TRBV18; clone_size: NA; d_call: TRBD1; cdr3_aa: CASSPGQGTGELFF; cdr3_nt: TGTGCCAGCTCACCGGGACAGGGCACCGGGGAGCTGTTTTTT
j_call: TRBJ2-5; v_call: TRBV4-1; clone_size: NA; d_call: TRBD2; cdr3_aa: CASSQDSGTSRWSQETQYF; cdr3_nt: TGCGCCAGCAGCCAAGATTCCGGGACTAGCCGGTGGAGCCAAGAGACCCAGTACTTC
j_call: TRBJ2-7; v_call: TRBV6-5; clone_size: NA; d_call: TRBD2; cdr3_aa: CASRPGTSGGYEQYF; cdr3_nt: TGTGCCAGCCGTCCCGGGACTAGCGGGGGCTACGAGCAGTACTTC
j_call: TRBJ2-1; v_call: TRBV5-8; clone_size: NA; d_call: NA; cdr3_aa: CASGAGSNSYNEQFF; cdr3_nt: TGTGCCAGCGGCGCCGGGTCCAACTCCTACAATGAGCAGTTCTTC
j_call: TRBJ1-2; v_call: TRBV30; clone_size: NA; d_call: NA; cdr3_aa: CAWEGDGYGYTF; cdr3_nt: TGTGCCTGGGAGGGGGATGGCTATGGCTACACCTTC
j_call: TRBJ2-3; v_call: TRBV4-3; clone_size: NA; d_call: NA; cdr3_aa: CASSQDTPLAAPTDTQYF; cdr3_nt: TGCGCCAGCAGCCAAGATACCCCCCTAGCTGCCCCCACAGATACGCAGTATTTT
j_call: TRBJ1-1; v_call: TRBV19; clone_size: NA; d_call: TRBD1; cdr3_aa: CASSQDRGTEAFF; cdr3_nt: TGTGCCAGTAGTCAGGACAGGGGCACTGAAGCTTTCTTT
j_call: TRBJ2-1; v_call: TRBV18; clone_size: NA; d_call: TRBD1; cdr3_aa: CASSPDRGVYNEQFF; cdr3_nt: TGTGCCAGCTCACCGGACAGGGGGGTCTACAATGAGCAGTTCTTC
j_call: TRBJ2-3; v_call: TRBV20-1; clone_size: NA; d_call: NA; cdr3_aa: CSASGGPTDTQYF; cdr3_nt: TGCAGTGCTAGTGGTGGGCCCACAGATACGCAGTATTTT
j_call: TRBJ1-6; v_call: TRBV30; clone_size: NA; d_call: NA; cdr3_aa: CAWSGGVNNSPLHF; cdr3_nt: TGTGCCTGGAGTGGGGGGGTAAATAATTCACCCCTCCACTTT
j_call: TRBJ2-6; v_call: TRBV11-3; clone_size: once; d_call: NA; cdr3_aa: CASSQGMGSGANVLTF; cdr3_nt: TGTGCCAGCAGCCAGGGGATGGGTTCTGGGGCCAACGTCCTGACTTTC
j_call: TRBJ1-4; v_call: TRBV2; clone_size: NA; d_call: TRBD1; cdr3_aa: CASSPRQGLGEKLFF; cdr3_nt: TGTGCCAGCAGTCCCCGACAGGGACTGGGTGAAAAACTGTTTTTT
j_call: TRBJ2-1; v_call: TRBV4-3; clone_size: NA; d_call: TRBD2; cdr3_aa: CASSQEPSGGYNEQFF; cdr3_nt: TGCGCCAGCAGCCAAGAGCCTAGCGGGGGATACAATGAGCAGTTCTTC
j_call: TRBJ1-2; v_call: TRBV10-3; clone_size: NA; d_call: NA; cdr3_aa: CAINPGRNYGYTF; cdr3_nt: TGTGCCATCAACCCAGGGCGGAACTATGGCTACACCTTC
j_call: TRBJ1-5; v_call: TRBV30; clone_size: NA; d_call: NA; cdr3_aa: CAWSVAVSNQPQHF; cdr3_nt: TGTGCCTGGAGTGTGGCAGTTAGCAATCAGCCCCAGCATTTT
j_call: TRBJ1-4; v_call: TRBV3-1/TRBV3-2; clone_size: NA; d_call: NA; cdr3_aa: CASSQDPGGVGNEKLFF; cdr3_nt: TGTGCCAGCAGCCAAGATCCGGGGGGCGTTGGGAATGAAAAACTGTTTTTT
j_call: TRBJ2-5; v_call: TRBV5-1; clone_size: NA; d_call: NA; cdr3_aa: CASSLGAAEQETQYF; cdr3_nt: TGCGCCAGCAGCTTGGGGGCAGCGGAGCAAGAGACCCAGTACTTC
j_call: TRBJ2-1; v_call: TRBV27; clone_size: NA; d_call: TRBD2; cdr3_aa: CASRAGGPYNEQFF; cdr3_nt: TGTGCCAGCAGGGCGGGAGGCCCCTACAATGAGCAGTTCTTC
j_call: TRBJ1-1; v_call: TRBV7-3; clone_size: NA; d_call: NA; cdr3_aa: CASSPVMNTEAFF; cdr3_nt: TGTGCCAGCAGCCCGGTCATGAACACTGAAGCTTTCTTT
j_call: TRBJ1-1; v_call: TRBV4-3; clone_size: NA; d_call: NA; cdr3_aa: CASSHLQTGMNTEAFF; cdr3_nt: TGCGCCAGCAGCCACCTCCAGACAGGCATGAACACTGAAGCTTTCTTT
j_call: TRBJ1-6; v_call: TRBV10-3; clone_size: few; d_call: NA; cdr3_aa: CAISQGPASNNSPLHF; cdr3_nt: TGTGCCATCAGCCAGGGGCCGGCGAGTAATAATTCACCCCTCCACTTT
j_call: TRBJ2-7; v_call: TRBV30; clone_size: once; d_call: NA; cdr3_aa: CAWSVTGFYEQYF; cdr3_nt: TGTGCCTGGAGTGTAACAGGGTTTTACGAGCAGTACTTC
j_call: TRBJ2-7; v_call: TRBV30; clone_size: NA; d_call: TRBD1; cdr3_aa: CAGRDRGLSYEQYF; cdr3_nt: TGTGCCGGCCGAGACAGGGGGCTCTCCTACGAGCAGTACTTC
j_call: TRBJ2-1; v_call: TRBV5-1; clone_size: NA; d_call: TRBD2; cdr3_aa: CASSPPRTSGTYNEQFF; cdr3_nt: TGCGCCAGCAGCCCCCCCAGGACTAGCGGGACCTACAATGAGCAGTTCTTC
j_call: TRBJ2-7; v_call: TRBV27; clone_size: NA; d_call: TRBD1; cdr3_aa: CASSLQGALSYEQYF; cdr3_nt: TGTGCCAGCAGTCTCCAGGGGGCCCTCTCCTACGAGCAGTACTTC
j_call: TRBJ1-5; v_call: TRBV27; clone_size: few; d_call: TRBD1; cdr3_aa: CASSLGAGGNQPQHF; cdr3_nt: TGTGCCAGCAGTTTAGGGGCAGGGGGAAATCAGCCCCAGCATTTT
j_call: TRBJ1-5; v_call: TRBV7-2; clone_size: NA; d_call: NA; cdr3_aa: CASSPGGGRGNQPQHF; cdr3_nt: TGTGCCAGCAGCCCCGGGGGAGGGAGGGGCAATCAGCCCCAGCATTTT
j_call: TRBJ1-5; v_call: TRBV30; clone_size: few; d_call: TRBD1; cdr3_aa: CAWSVPGQGNQPQHF; cdr3_nt: TGTGCCTGGAGTGTCCCCGGACAGGGTAATCAGCCCCAGCATTTT
j_call: TRBJ2-1; v_call: TRBV7-2; clone_size: NA; d_call: TRBD2; cdr3_aa: CASSSPGLAGGHEQFF; cdr3_nt: TGTGCCAGCAGCTCGCCGGGGCTAGCGGGAGGGCATGAGCAGTTCTTC
j_call: TRBJ1-5; v_call: TRBV19; clone_size: NA; d_call: TRBD1; cdr3_aa: CASSILHRRDSRQPQHF; cdr3_nt: TGTGCCAGTAGTATCCTTCACCGGCGGGACAGCAGGCAGCCCCAGCATTTT
j_call: TRBJ2-1; v_call: TRBV15; clone_size: NA; d_call: TRBD2; cdr3_aa: CATSGGLAGGRGQFF; cdr3_nt: TGTGCCACCAGCGGAGGACTAGCGGGAGGGCGGGGGCAGTTCTTC
j_call: TRBJ2-7; v_call: TRBV2; clone_size: NA; d_call: TRBD1; cdr3_aa: CASRSDRDTSREQYF; cdr3_nt: TGTGCCAGCAGGTCGGACAGGGATACTTCTCGGGAGCAGTACTTC
j_call: TRBJ2-1; v_call: TRBV6-4; clone_size: NA; d_call: TRBD1; cdr3_aa: CASSAGQGAVNEQFF; cdr3_nt: TGTGCCAGCAGTGCGGGACAGGGGGCCGTAAATGAGCAGTTCTTC
j_call: TRBJ1-2; v_call: TRBV3-1/TRBV3-2; clone_size: NA; d_call: NA; cdr3_aa: CASRGPQSKDGYTF; cdr3_nt: TGTGCCAGCCGCGGTCCCCAATCCAAAGATGGCTACACCTTC
j_call: TRBJ2-4; v_call: TRBV7-2; clone_size: NA; d_call: NA; cdr3_aa: CASSFTSTAKNIQYF; cdr3_nt: TGTGCCAGCAGTTTTACTAGCACGGCCAAAAACATTCAGTACTTC
j_call: TRBJ2-7; v_call: TRBV3-1/TRBV3-2; clone_size: NA; d_call: TRBD2; cdr3_aa: CASSPVGAGGFYEQYF; cdr3_nt: TGTGCCAGCAGCCCCGTGGGCGCGGGAGGCTTCTACGAGCAGTACTTC
j_call: TRBJ2-2; v_call: TRBV11-3; clone_size: NA; d_call: TRBD2; cdr3_aa: CASSLTYPSGRGVTGELFF; cdr3_nt: TGTGCCAGCAGCTTAACGTACCCTAGCGGGAGGGGTGTTACCGGGGAGCTGTTTTTT
j_call: TRBJ1-2; v_call: TRBV29-1; clone_size: once; d_call: NA; cdr3_aa: CSVEGGPPHYGYTF; cdr3_nt: TGCAGCGTTGAAGGGGGCCCGCCCCACTATGGCTACACCTTC
j_call: TRBJ2-2; v_call: TRBV7-3; clone_size: few; d_call: NA; cdr3_aa: CASSFGITGELFF; cdr3_nt: TGTGCCAGCAGCTTCGGGATCACCGGGGAGCTGTTTTTT
j_call: TRBJ1-4; v_call: TRBV24-1; clone_size: NA; d_call: NA; cdr3_aa: CATPRDPPGGEKLFF; cdr3_nt: TGTGCCACCCCCAGGGATCCGCCCGGGGGTGAAAAACTGTTTTTT
j_call: TRBJ2-3; v_call: TRBV27; clone_size: few; d_call: NA; cdr3_aa: CASTRGAGRTDTQYF; cdr3_nt: TGTGCCAGCACCCGGGGCGCAGGGAGGACAGATACGCAGTATTTT
j_call: TRBJ1-1; v_call: TRBV6-2/TRBV6-3; clone_size: once; d_call: NA; cdr3_aa: CASSLRRGATEAFF; cdr3_nt: TGTGCCAGCAGCCTCCGCCGGGGAGCCACTGAAGCTTTCTTT
j_call: TRBJ1-1; v_call: TRBV18; clone_size: NA; d_call: NA; cdr3_aa: CASSPPVEPTEAFF; cdr3_nt: TGTGCCAGCTCACCGCCGGTGGAGCCCACTGAAGCTTTCTTT
j_call: TRBJ1-2; v_call: TRBV30; clone_size: NA; d_call: NA; cdr3_aa: CAWSASPGGYTF; cdr3_nt: TGTGCCTGGAGTGCCTCCCCGGGTGGCTACACCTTC
j_call: TRBJ2-1; v_call: TRBV5-4; clone_size: once; d_call: TRBD2; cdr3_aa: CASSTGTSGPYNEQFF; cdr3_nt: TGTGCCAGCAGCACCGGGACTAGCGGGCCCTACAATGAGCAGTTCTTC
j_call: TRBJ1-2; v_call: TRBV7-2; clone_size: NA; d_call: NA; cdr3_aa: CASLRTPGDYGYTF; cdr3_nt: TGTGCCAGCCTAAGGACCCCCGGGGACTATGGCTACACCTTC